Listed here are 17 T cell receptor beta chains from one sample, sequenced in a study of cytomegalovirus exposure and HLA in healthy donors. The PCR made use of 60 Vbeta and 13 Jbeta primers. The method was immunoSEQ multiplex PCR; TCRdb's version includes in-frame clones alone and lacks a portion of them. The sample lists nearly 200,000 clones; more than 75% were seen once. The sequenced sample consisted of PBMCs. The source is a man younger than 40 in good health and CMV-seronegative.

J is TRBJ2-7 and V is TRBV5-1, with TRBD2 identical over 16 bases. CDR3 size: 15 residues. Germline CDR1 is SGHRS and CDR2 is YFSETQ. Trimming cost V 4 bases and J 7 bases; bases outside gene matches: 5. For the CDR3, the DNA is TGCGCCAGCAGCCAGGGACTAGCGGGAGGGCCGGAGCAGTACTTC. This codes for CASSQGLAGGPEQYF.

The V gene is TRBV28, the J gene TRBJ1-1; D is ambiguous. The germline V and J ends were trimmed by 7 bases and 5 bases, with 26 bases remaining between them. This CDR3 has 17 residues. The V gene's germline CDR1 is MDHEN and CDR2 SYDVKM. This chain's CDR3 is CASISLPGPFSGTEAFF. In DNA, the CDR3 is TGTGCCAGCATTTCTCTTCCGGGTCCTTTCTCCGGGACTGAAGCTTTCTTT.

The chain combines TRBV11-3 with TRBJ2-3; 8 bases align to TRBD2. V lost 1 base, J lost 8 bases, and 11 bases stayed unmatched. The CDR3 is made up of 16 amino acids. In germline, CDR1 is SGHNT, CDR2 YENEEA. This chain's CDR3 is CASSLVTGGTLGTQYF. CDR3 DNA: TGTGCCAGCAGCTTAGTTACGGGGGGGACCCTTGGTACGCAGTATTTT.

The chain recombines TRBV30 with TRBJ1-1; D ambiguous. There are 13 residues in the CDR3. Germline V gives CDR1 GTSNPN, CDR2 SVGIG (reference sequence). V was clipped by 1 base and J by 0 bases, with 6 bases between them. The CDR3: CAWSEHLNTEAFF. The DNA for the CDR3 is TGTGCCTGGAGTGAACATCTGAACACTGAAGCTTTCTTT.

This chain connects TRBV19 to TRBJ1-1; D gene uncertain. V dropped 1 base and J dropped 6 bases, with 9 bases sitting between them. Germline V gene sequence: CDR1 LNHDA, CDR2 SQIVND (reference sequence). CDR3 size: 13 residues. CDR3 DNA sequence: TGTGCCAGTAGTATAGTATCCGGGGCTGAAGCTTTCTTT. Translation: CASSIVSGAEAFF.

The CDR3 spells CAWSFLAGGSSGANVLTF. In DNA form, the CDR3 reads TGTGCCTGGAGTTTCTTAGCGGGAGGGAGCTCTGGGGCCAACGTCCTGACTTTC. V gene TRBV30 combines with J gene TRBJ2-6; 11 bases are shared with TRBD2. CDR1 is GTSNPN and CDR2 is SVGIG in the germline V gene (reference sequence). The CDR3 has 18 amino acids. V lost 2 bases, J lost 0 bases, and 6 bases stayed unmatched. The whole variable domain, remainder taken from reference TRBV30 and TRBJ2-6, is SQTIHQWPATLVQPVGSPLSLECTVEGTSNPNLYWYRQAAGRGLQLLFYSVGIGQISSEVPQNLSASRPQDRQFILSSKKLLLSDSGFYLCAWSFLAGGSSGANVLTFGAGSRLTVL.

The chain recombines TRBV28 with TRBJ1-1; D ambiguous. With 5 bases removed from V and 0 bases from J, the gap between germline ends came to 13 bases. Germline loops: CDR1 MDHEN, CDR2 SYDVKM. The CDR3 spans 15 residues. The CDR3 loop is CASSETGAMNTEAFF. CDR3 sequence (DNA): TGTGCCAGCAGTGAAACGGGAGCCATGAACACTGAAGCTTTCTTT.

In its sample, this clone was seen a few times. The chain uses TRBV7-8 and TRBJ2-7; the D gene is possibly TRBD1 (6 bases). V lost 5 bases and J lost 6, with 14 bases in between. CDR3 size: 13 residues. The germline V gene has CDR1 SGHVS and CDR2 FQNEAQ. The DNA for the CDR3 is TGTGCCAGCAGCCGGGACAACCACCTCGAGCAGTACTTC. Translation: CASSRDNHLEQYF. Combining the CDR3 with reference TRBV7-8 and TRBJ2-7 gives the whole variable domain GAGVSQSPRYKVAKRGQDVALRCDPISGHVSLFWYQQALGQGPEFLTYFQNEAQLDKSGLPSDRFFAERPEGSVSTLKIQRTQQEDSAVYLCASSRDNHLEQYFGPGTRLTVT.

The chain links TRBV13 to TRBJ2-3; weak D call: TRBD2 (5 bases). This CDR3 has 12 amino acids. V dropped 5 bases and J dropped 8 bases, with 11 bases sitting between them. Germline assignment: CDR1 PRHDT and CDR2 FYEKMQ (reference sequence). This CDR3 reads CASSRPEGTQYF. DNA of the CDR3: TGTGCCAGCAGCCGGCCTGAGGGTACGCAGTATTTT. Using reference TRBV13 and TRBJ2-3 for the parts outside the CDR3, the full variable domain is AAGVIQSPRHLIKEKRETATLKCYPIPRHDTVYWYQQGPGQDPQFLISFYEKMQSDKGSIPDRFSAQQFSDYHSELNMSSLELGDSALYFCASSRPEGTQYFGPGTRLTVL.

The chain is built from TRBV19 and TRBJ1-3; D perhaps matches TRBD1 (5 bases). The CDR3 extends over 15 amino acids. V was cut by 8 bases and J by 0 bases, with 14 bases left in between. CDR1 and CDR2 from the germline V gene are LNHDA and SQIVND (reference sequence). CDR3 sequence (DNA): TGTGCCAGTGGCAAGGGGCCAAGCTCTGGAAACACCATATATTTT. Protein product: CASGKGPSSGNTIYF.

The chain couples TRBV2 to TRBJ2-1, with TRBD2 identical over 7 bases. The V segment lost 7 bases and the J segment 6 bases; nucleotides outside the gene matches: 3. The CDR3 has 12 residues. CDR1 is SNHLY and CDR2 is FYNNEI in the germline V gene. The CDR3 sequence is CASKPGGNEQFF. The CDR3 nucleotides read TGTGCCAGCAAACCGGGGGGCAATGAGCAGTTCTTC.

Points on this clone: At one end the junction does not follow the germline gene, possibly because of a read error. DNA for the CDR3: TGTGCCAGCAACACCAAAAACAGTCAGTACTTC. Residues: CASNTKNSQYF. The V call is TRBV2, the J call TRBJ2-4; D is ambiguous. The germline CDR1 and CDR2 sequences are SNHLY and FYNNEI. This CDR3 region has 11 residues.

The chain links TRBV7-2 to TRBJ2-3, with 10 bases identical to TRBD2. Germline values: CDR1 SGHTA, CDR2 FQGNSA. J gave up 1 base and V 6 bases, and 7 bases lay outside the gene matches. The CDR3 length is 16 residues. CDR3 protein: CASRTSGPGGTDTQYF. The CDR3 nucleotides read TGTGCCAGCAGGACTAGCGGGCCTGGGGGCACAGATACGCAGTATTTT.

This clone was observed once. V and J are TRBV5-6 and TRBJ2-7, with 10 bases matching TRBD2. Germline assignment: CDR1 SGHDT and CDR2 YYEEEE. The trim removed 5 bases at V and 4 bases at J, leaving 9 bases unmatched. The CDR3 has 15 residues. The CDR3 loop is CASSFGLAGAYEQYF. The CDR3 region has the DNA TGTGCCAGCAGTTTCGGTCTAGCGGGAGCTTACGAGCAGTACTTC.

The rearrangement joins TRBV12-5 to TRBJ1-1; D is ambiguous. The germline V and J ends were trimmed by 5 bases and 5 bases, with 6 bases remaining between them. CDR3 length equals 11 residues. The germline V gene has CDR1 LGHNT and CDR2 FRNRAP. The CDR3 bases are TGTGCTAGTGGTACCGGGACTGAAGCTTTCTTT. Translating gives CASGTGTEAFF.

This clone occurred once. The chain recombines TRBV28 with TRBJ2-1; the D gene is possibly TRBD2 (6 bases). The V gene's germline CDR1 is MDHEN and CDR2 SYDVKM. This CDR3 spans 15 amino acids. V was cut by 5 bases and J by 0 bases, with 11 bases left in between. The CDR3 loop is CASSEAGSSYNEQFF. The DNA of the CDR3 is TGTGCCAGCAGTGAAGCGGGCAGCTCCTACAATGAGCAGTTCTTC.

With regard to this clone: The junction differs from germline at one of its ends, possibly a read error. The V and J genes are TRBV7-2 and TRBJ2-3, with TRBD2 identical over 10 bases. CDR1 SGHTA and CDR2 FQGNSA come from the germline V gene. This CDR3 has 16 amino acids. This chain's CDR3 is CASSSAGGPRKDTQYF. The DNA of the CDR3 is TGTGCCAGCAGTTCAGCGGGGGGGCCTAGGAAAGATACGCAATATTTT. The full variable domain, with the rest looked up from reference TRBV7-2 and TRBJ2-3, is GAGVSQSPSNKVTEKGKDVELRCDPISGHTALYWYRQSLGQGLEFLIYFQGNSAPDKSGLPSDRFSAERTGGSVSTLTIQRTQQEDSAVYLCASSSAGGPRKDTQYFGPGTRLTVL.